This T cell receptor beta chain originates from a study of low-dose radiotherapy and immunotherapy resistance in tumors. As for the study in general: Cohort 2's total reached 13 Gy over 26 weeks, at 1 Gy per fraction every two weeks.

In its sample, this clonotype was seen many times. Regarding time point: before trial treatment. First-strand cDNA relied on TRAV- and TRBV-specific primers spanning alpha and beta chains. With a V-primer adapter and a constant-region primer, TCRs were amplified for roughly 20 PCR cycles. TCRdb used MiXCR to reprocess the reads, holding one entry per CDR3 protein. The table lists 35,000 to 50,000 distinct CDR3 sequences, less than 40% of them singletons. CDR1 and CDR2 from the germline V gene are SGHTA and FQGTGA. The CDR3 loop spans 13 amino acids. Trimming shortened V by 6 bases and J by 7 bases, and 13 bases separated the two germline ends.

The sample consisted of PBMCs, taken before treatment. The genes are TRBV7-3 and TRBJ2-1; maybe TRBD2 (5 bases). The source of this sequence is a male donor with gallbladder cancer. CDR3 amino acids: CASSSGGGNEQFF. In nucleotides, the CDR3 is TGTGCCAGCAGTTCAGGAGGTGGGAATGAGCAGTTCTTC.